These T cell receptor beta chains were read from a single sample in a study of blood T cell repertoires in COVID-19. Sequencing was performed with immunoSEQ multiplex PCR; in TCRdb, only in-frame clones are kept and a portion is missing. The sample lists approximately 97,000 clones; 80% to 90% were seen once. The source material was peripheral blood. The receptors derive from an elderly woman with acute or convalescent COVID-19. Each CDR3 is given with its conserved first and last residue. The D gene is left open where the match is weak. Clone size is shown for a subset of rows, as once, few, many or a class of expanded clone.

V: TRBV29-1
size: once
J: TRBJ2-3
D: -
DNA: TGCAGCGTTGAAGTTCCCCTCCCCCCACGGGGTTACACAGATACGCAGTATTTT
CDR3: CSVEVPLPPRGYTDTQYF

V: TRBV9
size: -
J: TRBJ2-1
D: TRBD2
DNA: TGTGCCAGCAGCGTAGGGGGCGGGGGACCTTACAATGAGCAGTTCTTC
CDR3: CASSVGGGGPYNEQFF

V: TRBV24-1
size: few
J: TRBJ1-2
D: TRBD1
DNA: TGTGCCACCAGTGACCCTGACAGGGCTCTTAACTATGGCTACACCTTC
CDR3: CATSDPDRALNYGYTF

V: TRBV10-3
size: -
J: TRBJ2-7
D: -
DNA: TGTGCCATCAGTGGCGGCGGGCTAGCCTACGAGCAGTACTTC
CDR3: CAISGGGLAYEQYF

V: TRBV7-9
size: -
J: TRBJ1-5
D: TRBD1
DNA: TGTGCCAGCAGCTTAGCAGGGGGCGTTCAGCCCCAGCATTTT
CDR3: CASSLAGGVQPQHF

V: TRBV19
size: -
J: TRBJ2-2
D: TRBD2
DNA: TGTGCCAGCAAGTGGGCGGGGGGGCCGGTCGGGGAGCTGTTTTTT
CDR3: CASKWAGGPVGELFF

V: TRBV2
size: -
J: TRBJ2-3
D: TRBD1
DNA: TGTGCCAGGAACCGGGACAGTGGGAAAGATACGCAGTATTTT
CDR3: CARNRDSGKDTQYF

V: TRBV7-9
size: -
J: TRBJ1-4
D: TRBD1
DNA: TGTGCCAGCAGCTCGGGGGGGACAGGGAATGAAAAACTGTTTTTT
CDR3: CASSSGGTGNEKLFF

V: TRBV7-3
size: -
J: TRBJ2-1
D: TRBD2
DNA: TGTGCCAGCAGCCCCAAAAGCGGGAGCCTCAACAATGAGCAGTTCTTC
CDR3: CASSPKSGSLNNEQFF

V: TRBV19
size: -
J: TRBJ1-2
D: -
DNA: TGTGCCAGTAGACCTATGGGGGCGGCCTATGGCTACACCTTC
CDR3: CASRPMGAAYGYTF

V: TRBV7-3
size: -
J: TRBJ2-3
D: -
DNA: TGTGCCAGCAGCTTAGGTTCAGGCACAGATACGCAGTATTTT
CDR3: CASSLGSGTDTQYF

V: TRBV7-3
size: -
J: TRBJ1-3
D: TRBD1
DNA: TGTGCCAGCAGCTCGGGACAGGGGGCTGGAAACACCATATATTTT
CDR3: CASSSGQGAGNTIYF

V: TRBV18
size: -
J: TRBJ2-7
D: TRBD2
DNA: TGTGCCAGCTCACCACTAGCGGGGGGGCACGAGCAGTACTTC
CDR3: CASSPLAGGHEQYF

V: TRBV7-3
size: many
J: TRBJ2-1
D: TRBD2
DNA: TGTGCCAGCAGCTTAGGACTAGCGGAATACAATGAGCAGTTCTTC
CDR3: CASSLGLAEYNEQFF

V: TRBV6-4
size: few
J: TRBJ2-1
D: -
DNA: TGTGCCAGCAAGGAGGGGGGGCCGAATCGGGAGCAGTTCTTC
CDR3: CASKEGGPNREQFF

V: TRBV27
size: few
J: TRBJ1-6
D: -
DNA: TGTGCCAGCAGCAAAGGGGGGGGCAGAGGCTCCTATAATTCACCCCTCCACTTT
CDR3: CASSKGGGRGSYNSPLHF

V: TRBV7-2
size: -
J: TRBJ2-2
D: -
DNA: TGTGCCAGCAGCTCGCAGGGTGGCGGGGAGCTGTTTTTT
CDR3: CASSSQGGGELFF

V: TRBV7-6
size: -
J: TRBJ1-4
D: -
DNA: TGTGCCAGCAGCCAAGGGGCAACTAATGAAAAACTGTTTTTT
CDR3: CASSQGATNEKLFF

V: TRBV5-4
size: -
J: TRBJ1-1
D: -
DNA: TGTGCCAGCAGCTTCAGGGGTTGGCACACTGAAGCTTTCTTT
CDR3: CASSFRGWHTEAFF

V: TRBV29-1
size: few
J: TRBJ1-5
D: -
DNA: TGCAGCGTTGCAACAGGCCAGTATCAGCCCCAGCATTTT
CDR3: CSVATGQYQPQHF

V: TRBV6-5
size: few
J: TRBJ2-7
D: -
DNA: TGTGCCAGCAGCCATCTGGGGAGCTACGAGCAGTACTTC
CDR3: CASSHLGSYEQYF

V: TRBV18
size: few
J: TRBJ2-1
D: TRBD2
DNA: TGTGCCAGCCACAGCGGGGGGGCCTACAATGAGCAGTTCTTC
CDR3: CASHSGGAYNEQFF

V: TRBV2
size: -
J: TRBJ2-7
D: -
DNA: TGTGCCAGCGGCGGGGAGGCCTACGAGCAGTACTTC
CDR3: CASGGEAYEQYF

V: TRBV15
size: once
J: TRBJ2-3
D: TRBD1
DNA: TGTGCCACCGCCTGGGGACAGGGGGCCACAGATACGCAGTATTTT
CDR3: CATAWGQGATDTQYF

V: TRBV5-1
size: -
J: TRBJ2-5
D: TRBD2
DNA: TGCGCCAGCAGCCCCGGACTAGCGGGTGGCCAAGAGACCCAGTACTTC
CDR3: CASSPGLAGGQETQYF

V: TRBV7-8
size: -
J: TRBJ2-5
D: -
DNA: TGTGCCAGCAGCTTAGTACGGCAAGAGACCCAGTACTTC
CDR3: CASSLVRQETQYF

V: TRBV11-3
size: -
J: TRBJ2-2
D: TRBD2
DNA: TGTGCCAGCAGCAAAAGGGGGACTAGCGCCACCGGGGAGCTGTTTTTT
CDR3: CASSKRGTSATGELFF

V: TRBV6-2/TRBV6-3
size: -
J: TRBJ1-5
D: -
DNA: TGTGCCAGCAGTTCTCGACAGCTGATTAGCAATCAGCCCCAGCATTTT
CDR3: CASSSRQLISNQPQHF

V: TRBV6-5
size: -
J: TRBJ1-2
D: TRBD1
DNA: TGTGCCAGCCACAGGGGCCTCGCCTATGGCTACACCTTC
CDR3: CASHRGLAYGYTF

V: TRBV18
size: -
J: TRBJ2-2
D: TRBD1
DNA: TGTGCCAGCTCACCCTCAGGGACAGGGCGCACCGGGGAGCTGTTTTTT
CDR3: CASSPSGTGRTGELFF

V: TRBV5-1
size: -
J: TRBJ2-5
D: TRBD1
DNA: TGCGCCAGCAGCCAGGGACAGTCCCCCCAAGAGACCCAGTACTTC
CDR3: CASSQGQSPQETQYF

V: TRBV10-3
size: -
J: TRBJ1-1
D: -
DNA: TGTGCCATCAGTGAGTCCACCCCGGGACACCGGGCGAGGAACACTGAAGCTTTCTTT
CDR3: CAISESTPGHRARNTEAFF

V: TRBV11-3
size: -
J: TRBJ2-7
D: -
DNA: TGTGCCAGCAGCTTAGTGTGGCAGGGGAACGAGCAGTACTTC
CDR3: CASSLVWQGNEQYF

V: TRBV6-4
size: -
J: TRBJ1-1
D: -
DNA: TGTGCCAGCAGTGACTCGAAACAGACCCAAGCTTTCTTT
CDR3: CASSDSKQTQAFF

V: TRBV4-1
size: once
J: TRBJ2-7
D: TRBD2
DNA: TGCGCCAGCAGCCAAGCGGCTAGCGGGGAGGTCTACGAGCAGTACTTC
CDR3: CASSQAASGEVYEQYF

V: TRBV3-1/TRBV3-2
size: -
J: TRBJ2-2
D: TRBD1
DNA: TGTGCCAGCAGCTACGGACAGGGGCCCCGTGGAAGGGAGCTGTTTTTT
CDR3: CASSYGQGPRGRELFF

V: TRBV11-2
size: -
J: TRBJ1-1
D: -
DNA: TGTGCCAGCAGCTTGGGGACATTTGAAGCTTTCTTT
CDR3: CASSLGTFEAFF

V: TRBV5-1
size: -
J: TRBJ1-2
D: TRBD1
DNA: TGCGCCAGCAGCCCCGACAGGGCCGGGGGCTACACCTTC
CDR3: CASSPDRAGGYTF

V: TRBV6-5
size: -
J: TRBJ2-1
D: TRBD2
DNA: TGTGCCAGCAGTTACGGACTAGCGGGGAATGAGCAGTTCTTC
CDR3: CASSYGLAGNEQFF

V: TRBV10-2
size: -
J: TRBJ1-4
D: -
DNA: TGCGCCAGCAGCTCTGCGCCGAAAAAACTGTTTTTT
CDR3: CASSSAPKKLFF

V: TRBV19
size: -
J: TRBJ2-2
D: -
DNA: TGTGCCAGTAGTATGGAGGGGGGGAGAAACACCGGGGAGCTGTTTTTT
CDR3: CASSMEGGRNTGELFF

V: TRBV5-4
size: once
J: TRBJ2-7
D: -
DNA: TGTGCCAGCAGCTTGATCGGGGGGCGCGACGAGCAGTACTTC
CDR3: CASSLIGGRDEQYF

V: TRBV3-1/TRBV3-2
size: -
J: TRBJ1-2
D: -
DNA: TGTGCCAGCACATGGGGGGGACAAGGAGCTTCTCGCTACACCTTC
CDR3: CASTWGGQGASRYTF

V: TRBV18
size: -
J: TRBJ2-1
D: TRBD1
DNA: TGTGCCAGCTCACCACCGGGACAGGAGGGCAATGAGCAGTTCTTC
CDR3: CASSPPGQEGNEQFF

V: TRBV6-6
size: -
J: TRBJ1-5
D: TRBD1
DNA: TGTGCCAGCAGTTACTCTCAGGGGGTTCAGCCCCAGCATTTT
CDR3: CASSYSQGVQPQHF

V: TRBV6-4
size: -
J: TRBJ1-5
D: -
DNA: TGTGCCAGCAGCCCCGCTCTAACGGGCAATCAGCCCCAGCATTTT
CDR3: CASSPALTGNQPQHF

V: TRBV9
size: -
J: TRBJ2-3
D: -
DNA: TGTGCCAGCAGCGTAGAAAGAGGCACAGATACGCAGTATTTT
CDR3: CASSVERGTDTQYF

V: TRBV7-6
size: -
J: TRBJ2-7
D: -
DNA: TGTGCCAGCAGCTTAGGACGCGGGGCCTCCTACGAGCAGTACTTC
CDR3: CASSLGRGASYEQYF

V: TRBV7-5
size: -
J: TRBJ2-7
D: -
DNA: TGTGCCAGAAGCTTATTCGGGACACCGAGCTCCTACGAGCAGTACTTC
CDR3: CARSLFGTPSSYEQYF

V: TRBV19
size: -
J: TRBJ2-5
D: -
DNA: TGTGCCAGTAGCACCGGGACTGCCGTAGGGACCCAGTACTTC
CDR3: CASSTGTAVGTQYF

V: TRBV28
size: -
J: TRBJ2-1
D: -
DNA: TGTGCCAGCACCCAGCGACAGCTTCGCTCCTACAATGAGCAGTTCTTC
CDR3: CASTQRQLRSYNEQFF

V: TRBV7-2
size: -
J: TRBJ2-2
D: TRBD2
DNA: TGTGCCAGCAGCTCTCGGGGGGGCCGGAGTTCCGGGGAGCTGTTTTTT
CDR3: CASSSRGGRSSGELFF